This T cell receptor (beta chain) came from a study of blood T cell repertoires in COVID-19. Study information: Both acute and convalescent COVID-19 samples were obtained from the United States, Italy and Spain. The cDNA or gDNA used as material had been derived from T cells, B-cell-depleted T cells, or PBMCs.

CDR1 and CDR2 (germline): MGHRA, YSYEKL. The CDR3 runs 15 residues. V was clipped by 2 bases and J by 0 bases, with 9 bases between them. Assay used: immunoSEQ multiplex PCR; TCRdb lists only in-frame clones, some missing. The profile shows 150,000 to 200,000 clones, roughly 85% of them singletons. Participant-reported clinical history was the basis for cohort assignment. The rearrangement uses TRBV4-1 and TRBJ2-3; a weak D match, TRBD2 (5 bases). The sequencing input was PBMCs or T cells enriched from blood (not recorded which). The receptor was derived from a woman under 30 who had recovered from COVID-19. This CDR3 is CASSQPSPSTDTQYF. In DNA form, the CDR3 reads TGCGCCAGCAGCCAACCTAGCCCAAGCACAGATACGCAGTATTTT.